A single sample is the source of the 17 T cell receptor beta chains below, sequenced in a study of CD8 T cells in Susac syndrome (dated by TCRdb to between 2017 and 2020). Receptor amplification or capture employed the immunoSEQ multiplex PCR assay. RNA was extracted using the RNeasy kit, and roughly 0.45 to 1 ug of the RNA was reverse transcribed with random hexamers. The public reads were run again by TCRdb, first through fastp at Q25 and then through MiXCR, and only productive beta chains were kept. Entries that share a CDR3 protein sequence are merged under the most common genes and DNA. The sample contains under 200,000 distinct CDR3 sequences, roughly 95% of them found a single time. 0.16% of the sample goes to the ten largest clones. The sequenced sample consisted of CD8+ T cells from PBMCs. The receptors derive from a human donor with multiple sclerosis.

V is TRBV27 and J is TRBJ2-1, with 11 bases identical to TRBD2. The ends lost 6 bases at V and 5 bases at J; junction bases unmatched: 3. This CDR3 is built from 14 residues. From germline, CDR1 is MNHEY and CDR2 SMNVEV (reference sequence). DNA of the CDR3: TGTGCCAGCAGGGTAGCGGGAGGGCACAATGAGCAGTTCTTC. Translation gives CASRVAGGHNEQFF.

In this sample, this clonotype turned up once. The rearrangement uses TRBV5-1 and TRBJ2-4; a possible D gene is TRBD2 (6 bases). V lost 4 bases to trimming and J lost 5 bases, with 22 bases between them. This CDR3 is built from 17 residues. CDR1 and CDR2 (germline): SGHRS, YFSETQ. The CDR3 protein is CASSPIPGPGGENIQYF. The CDR3 DNA is TGCGCCAGCAGCCCCATACCCGGCCCTGGAGGGGAAAACATTCAGTACTTC.

The CDR3 DNA reads as TGTGCCAGCATGGGGGGCAATTCCTACGAGCAGTACTTC. This codes for CASMGGNSYEQYF. The chain recombines TRBV27 with TRBJ2-7; tentatively, D is TRBD1 or TRBD2 (6 bases each). Trimming left V 7 bases short and J 1 base short, with 11 bases between. The germline gives CDR1 MNHEY, CDR2 SMNVEV (reference sequence). The CDR3 contains 13 residues.

The chain couples TRBV7-6 to TRBJ2-3, with 10 bases that match TRBD2. This CDR3 is 16 amino acids long. Germline CDR1 SGHVS, CDR2 FNYEAQ. The V and J ends lost 5 bases and 0 bases, in that order; junction bases with no gene match: 5. The CDR3 spells CASSALAGESTDTQYF. In nucleotides, the CDR3 is TGTGCCAGCAGCGCCCTAGCGGGGGAGAGCACAGATACGCAGTATTTT. The whole variable domain, filled in from reference TRBV7-6 and TRBJ2-3, reads GAGVSQSPRYKVTKRGQDVALRCDPISGHVSLYWYRQALGQGPEFLTYFNYEAQQDKSGLPNDRFSAERPEGSISTLTIQRTEQRDSAMYRCASSALAGESTDTQYFGPGTRLTVL.

This clonotype was recorded a few times. The genes are TRBV5-6 and TRBJ1-5, with unresolved D. This CDR3 has 13 residues. The V gene's germline CDR1 is SGHDT and CDR2 YYEEEE. Trimming took 0 bases from V and 4 from J, leaving 5 bases between them. Written as DNA, the CDR3 is TGTGCCAGCAGCTTGGGACAAAATCAGCCCCAGCATTTT. Translated, it gives CASSLGQNQPQHF.

This rearrangement joins TRBV13 to TRBJ1-2; 7 bases map to TRBD1. The CDR3 is made up of 14 amino acids. Germline V CDR1 and CDR2: PRHDT, FYEKMQ (reference sequence). V shed 4 bases and J 4 bases; nucleotides not matched to a gene: 6. DNA for the CDR3: TGTGCCAGCAGCTCCCGGGACAGCCTCTATGGCTACACCTTC. Its translation is CASSSRDSLYGYTF.

The CDR3 region is CASSQEWGGPEAFF. CDR3 sequence (DNA): TGTGCCAGCAGCCAAGAGTGGGGGGGGCCTGAAGCTTTCTTT. This chain links TRBV14 with TRBJ1-1; D perhaps matches TRBD1 (6 bases). Between the trimmed V and J ends, which lost 0 bases and 6 bases, there was a span of 11 bases. Germline V gene lookup returns CDR1 SGHDN and CDR2 FVKESK. The CDR3 contains 14 residues.

The chain joins TRBV6-5 to TRBJ1-2; 7 bases fit TRBD1. The V gene's germline CDR1 is MNHEY and CDR2 SVGAGI. The CDR3 has 13 amino acids. V dropped 6 bases and J dropped 2; count of bases not matched to a gene: 3. The DNA of the CDR3 is TGTGCCAGCAGGGGAGGGGGCAACTATGGCTACACCTTC. It codes for CASRGGGNYGYTF.

The rearrangement links TRBV20-1 to TRBJ1-2; 7 bases are shared with TRBD1. The V gene end was trimmed by 2 bases and the J gene end by 8 bases; junction bases not matched to a gene: 2. The CDR3 runs 11 residues. Germline CDR1 DFQATT, CDR2 SNEGSKA (reference sequence). CDR3 DNA: TGCAGTGCTAGACCGGGACAGGGCTACACCTTC. It codes for CSARPGQGYTF.

The chain employs TRBV27 and TRBJ1-6, with TRBD1 as a possible D gene (5 bases). Trimming cost V 2 bases and J 10 bases, with 12 bases left between them. CDR3 length equals 14 residues. CDR1 is MNHEY and CDR2 is SMNVEV in the germline V gene (reference sequence). CDR3 protein: CASSLVREASPLHF. In nucleotides, the CDR3 is TGTGCCAGCAGTTTAGTCAGGGAGGCGTCACCCCTCCACTTT.

The chain uses TRBV28 and TRBJ2-7; D not resolved. This CDR3 region has 12 residues. The germline V and J ends were trimmed by 3 bases and 2 bases, with 5 bases remaining between them. CDR1 is MDHEN and CDR2 is SYDVKM in the germline V gene. CDR3 sequence: CASSLRTYEQYF. The CDR3 region has the DNA TGTGCCAGCAGTTTGAGAACCTACGAGCAGTACTTC.

The rearrangement joins TRBV5-1 to TRBJ2-7; the D is unclear. CDR1 and CDR2 (germline): SGHRS, YFSETQ. Deletions cut 2 bases from V and 5 bases from J, with 5 bases between. The CDR3 loop spans 11 amino acids. The CDR3 reads CASSFGHEQYF. The CDR3 DNA follows: TGCGCCAGCAGCTTTGGACACGAGCAGTACTTC.

V is TRBV27 and J is TRBJ2-7, with TRBD2 matching over 7 bases. V was clipped by 4 bases and J by 6 bases; unmatched bases: 9. Germline V gives CDR1 MNHEY, CDR2 SMNVEV (reference sequence). CDR3 length equals 14 residues. The CDR3, as DNA: TGTGCCAGCAGTTCTAGGGCGGGAGTTTCCGAGCAGTACTTC. It is translated as CASSSRAGVSEQYF.

This clonotype was seen a handful of times. The chain uses TRBV20-1 and TRBJ2-7, with D tentatively TRBD2 (6 bases). The germline gives CDR1 DFQATT, CDR2 SNEGSKA (reference sequence). The V gene lost 1 base and the J gene lost 3 bases, with 7 bases spanning the gap. The CDR3 has 12 residues. In DNA form, the CDR3 reads TGCAGTGCTAGAGGGGGGGACTACGAGCAGTACTTC. This codes for CSARGGDYEQYF.

The chain has TRBV27 and TRBJ2-3; no definite D call. The germline CDR1 and CDR2 sequences are MNHEY and SMNVEV (reference sequence). The length of the CDR3 is 12 residues. Between the trimmed V and J ends, which lost 5 bases and 6 bases, there was a span of 9 bases. CDR3 coding DNA: TGTGCCAGCAGTCCAAACGGGGATACGCAGTATTTT. Encoded protein: CASSPNGDTQYF.

The CDR3 bases are TGTGCCAGCAGTTTATTGGCGGGGCGAATCTACGAGCAGTACTTC. Protein product: CASSLLAGRIYEQYF. V usage is TRBV27 and J usage is TRBJ2-7; perhaps TRBD2 as D (6 bases). The CDR3 spans 15 residues. V was trimmed by 1 base and J by 3 bases, leaving 13 bases between them. Germline CDR1 MNHEY, CDR2 SMNVEV (reference sequence).

CDR3 region: CSVDESGRDNEQFF. The DNA for the CDR3 is TGCAGCGTTGACGAAAGCGGGAGAGACAATGAGCAGTTCTTC. The rearrangement joins TRBV29-1 to TRBJ2-1, with 8 bases matching TRBD2. The CDR3 has 14 amino acids. The J segment lost 5 bases and the V segment lost 3 bases, leaving 6 bases of the junction unmatched. CDR1 and CDR2 from the germline V gene are SQVTM and ANQGSEA.